The present entry profiles one T cell receptor (beta chain) with its context. Its cognate antigen is unknown. Over 18 months, lack of ophthalmopathy progression marked Graves' hyperthyroidism as stable. Participants, patients aged 18 to 65, had newly diagnosed hyperthyroidism with a duration under 2 months. The data originate from a study of T cells in Graves' hyperthyroidism and ophthalmopathy. Study-wide background: Pretreatment peripheral blood was obtained at initial diagnosis. Points from the study as a whole: Prediction of ophthalmopathy progression came a median about 6 months pre-onset.

Amplified regions were TCR beta CDR3 sequences from RNA transcripts. When the TCR CDR3 underwent first-round RT-PCR, the HTBI primer set was used. TCRdb recomputed calls from the multiplex PCR reads with MiXCR, one row per CDR3 protein. The sample lists more than 550,000 distinct CDR3 sequences, roughly a sixth occurring once. Germline CDR1 reads LGHNA; CDR2 reads YSLEER. The CDR3 runs to 15 residues. V shed 1 base and J shed 1 base, with 8 bases lying between them. Sequenced: blood. The clonotype was recovered from a man aged 50-60 years with Graves' hyperthyroidism. The chain links TRBV4-3 to TRBJ1-3; no clear D gene. This CDR3 reads CASSQGAGSGNTIYF. The DNA of the CDR3 is TGCGCCAGCAGCCAAGGGGCGGGGTCTGGAAACACCATATATTTT.